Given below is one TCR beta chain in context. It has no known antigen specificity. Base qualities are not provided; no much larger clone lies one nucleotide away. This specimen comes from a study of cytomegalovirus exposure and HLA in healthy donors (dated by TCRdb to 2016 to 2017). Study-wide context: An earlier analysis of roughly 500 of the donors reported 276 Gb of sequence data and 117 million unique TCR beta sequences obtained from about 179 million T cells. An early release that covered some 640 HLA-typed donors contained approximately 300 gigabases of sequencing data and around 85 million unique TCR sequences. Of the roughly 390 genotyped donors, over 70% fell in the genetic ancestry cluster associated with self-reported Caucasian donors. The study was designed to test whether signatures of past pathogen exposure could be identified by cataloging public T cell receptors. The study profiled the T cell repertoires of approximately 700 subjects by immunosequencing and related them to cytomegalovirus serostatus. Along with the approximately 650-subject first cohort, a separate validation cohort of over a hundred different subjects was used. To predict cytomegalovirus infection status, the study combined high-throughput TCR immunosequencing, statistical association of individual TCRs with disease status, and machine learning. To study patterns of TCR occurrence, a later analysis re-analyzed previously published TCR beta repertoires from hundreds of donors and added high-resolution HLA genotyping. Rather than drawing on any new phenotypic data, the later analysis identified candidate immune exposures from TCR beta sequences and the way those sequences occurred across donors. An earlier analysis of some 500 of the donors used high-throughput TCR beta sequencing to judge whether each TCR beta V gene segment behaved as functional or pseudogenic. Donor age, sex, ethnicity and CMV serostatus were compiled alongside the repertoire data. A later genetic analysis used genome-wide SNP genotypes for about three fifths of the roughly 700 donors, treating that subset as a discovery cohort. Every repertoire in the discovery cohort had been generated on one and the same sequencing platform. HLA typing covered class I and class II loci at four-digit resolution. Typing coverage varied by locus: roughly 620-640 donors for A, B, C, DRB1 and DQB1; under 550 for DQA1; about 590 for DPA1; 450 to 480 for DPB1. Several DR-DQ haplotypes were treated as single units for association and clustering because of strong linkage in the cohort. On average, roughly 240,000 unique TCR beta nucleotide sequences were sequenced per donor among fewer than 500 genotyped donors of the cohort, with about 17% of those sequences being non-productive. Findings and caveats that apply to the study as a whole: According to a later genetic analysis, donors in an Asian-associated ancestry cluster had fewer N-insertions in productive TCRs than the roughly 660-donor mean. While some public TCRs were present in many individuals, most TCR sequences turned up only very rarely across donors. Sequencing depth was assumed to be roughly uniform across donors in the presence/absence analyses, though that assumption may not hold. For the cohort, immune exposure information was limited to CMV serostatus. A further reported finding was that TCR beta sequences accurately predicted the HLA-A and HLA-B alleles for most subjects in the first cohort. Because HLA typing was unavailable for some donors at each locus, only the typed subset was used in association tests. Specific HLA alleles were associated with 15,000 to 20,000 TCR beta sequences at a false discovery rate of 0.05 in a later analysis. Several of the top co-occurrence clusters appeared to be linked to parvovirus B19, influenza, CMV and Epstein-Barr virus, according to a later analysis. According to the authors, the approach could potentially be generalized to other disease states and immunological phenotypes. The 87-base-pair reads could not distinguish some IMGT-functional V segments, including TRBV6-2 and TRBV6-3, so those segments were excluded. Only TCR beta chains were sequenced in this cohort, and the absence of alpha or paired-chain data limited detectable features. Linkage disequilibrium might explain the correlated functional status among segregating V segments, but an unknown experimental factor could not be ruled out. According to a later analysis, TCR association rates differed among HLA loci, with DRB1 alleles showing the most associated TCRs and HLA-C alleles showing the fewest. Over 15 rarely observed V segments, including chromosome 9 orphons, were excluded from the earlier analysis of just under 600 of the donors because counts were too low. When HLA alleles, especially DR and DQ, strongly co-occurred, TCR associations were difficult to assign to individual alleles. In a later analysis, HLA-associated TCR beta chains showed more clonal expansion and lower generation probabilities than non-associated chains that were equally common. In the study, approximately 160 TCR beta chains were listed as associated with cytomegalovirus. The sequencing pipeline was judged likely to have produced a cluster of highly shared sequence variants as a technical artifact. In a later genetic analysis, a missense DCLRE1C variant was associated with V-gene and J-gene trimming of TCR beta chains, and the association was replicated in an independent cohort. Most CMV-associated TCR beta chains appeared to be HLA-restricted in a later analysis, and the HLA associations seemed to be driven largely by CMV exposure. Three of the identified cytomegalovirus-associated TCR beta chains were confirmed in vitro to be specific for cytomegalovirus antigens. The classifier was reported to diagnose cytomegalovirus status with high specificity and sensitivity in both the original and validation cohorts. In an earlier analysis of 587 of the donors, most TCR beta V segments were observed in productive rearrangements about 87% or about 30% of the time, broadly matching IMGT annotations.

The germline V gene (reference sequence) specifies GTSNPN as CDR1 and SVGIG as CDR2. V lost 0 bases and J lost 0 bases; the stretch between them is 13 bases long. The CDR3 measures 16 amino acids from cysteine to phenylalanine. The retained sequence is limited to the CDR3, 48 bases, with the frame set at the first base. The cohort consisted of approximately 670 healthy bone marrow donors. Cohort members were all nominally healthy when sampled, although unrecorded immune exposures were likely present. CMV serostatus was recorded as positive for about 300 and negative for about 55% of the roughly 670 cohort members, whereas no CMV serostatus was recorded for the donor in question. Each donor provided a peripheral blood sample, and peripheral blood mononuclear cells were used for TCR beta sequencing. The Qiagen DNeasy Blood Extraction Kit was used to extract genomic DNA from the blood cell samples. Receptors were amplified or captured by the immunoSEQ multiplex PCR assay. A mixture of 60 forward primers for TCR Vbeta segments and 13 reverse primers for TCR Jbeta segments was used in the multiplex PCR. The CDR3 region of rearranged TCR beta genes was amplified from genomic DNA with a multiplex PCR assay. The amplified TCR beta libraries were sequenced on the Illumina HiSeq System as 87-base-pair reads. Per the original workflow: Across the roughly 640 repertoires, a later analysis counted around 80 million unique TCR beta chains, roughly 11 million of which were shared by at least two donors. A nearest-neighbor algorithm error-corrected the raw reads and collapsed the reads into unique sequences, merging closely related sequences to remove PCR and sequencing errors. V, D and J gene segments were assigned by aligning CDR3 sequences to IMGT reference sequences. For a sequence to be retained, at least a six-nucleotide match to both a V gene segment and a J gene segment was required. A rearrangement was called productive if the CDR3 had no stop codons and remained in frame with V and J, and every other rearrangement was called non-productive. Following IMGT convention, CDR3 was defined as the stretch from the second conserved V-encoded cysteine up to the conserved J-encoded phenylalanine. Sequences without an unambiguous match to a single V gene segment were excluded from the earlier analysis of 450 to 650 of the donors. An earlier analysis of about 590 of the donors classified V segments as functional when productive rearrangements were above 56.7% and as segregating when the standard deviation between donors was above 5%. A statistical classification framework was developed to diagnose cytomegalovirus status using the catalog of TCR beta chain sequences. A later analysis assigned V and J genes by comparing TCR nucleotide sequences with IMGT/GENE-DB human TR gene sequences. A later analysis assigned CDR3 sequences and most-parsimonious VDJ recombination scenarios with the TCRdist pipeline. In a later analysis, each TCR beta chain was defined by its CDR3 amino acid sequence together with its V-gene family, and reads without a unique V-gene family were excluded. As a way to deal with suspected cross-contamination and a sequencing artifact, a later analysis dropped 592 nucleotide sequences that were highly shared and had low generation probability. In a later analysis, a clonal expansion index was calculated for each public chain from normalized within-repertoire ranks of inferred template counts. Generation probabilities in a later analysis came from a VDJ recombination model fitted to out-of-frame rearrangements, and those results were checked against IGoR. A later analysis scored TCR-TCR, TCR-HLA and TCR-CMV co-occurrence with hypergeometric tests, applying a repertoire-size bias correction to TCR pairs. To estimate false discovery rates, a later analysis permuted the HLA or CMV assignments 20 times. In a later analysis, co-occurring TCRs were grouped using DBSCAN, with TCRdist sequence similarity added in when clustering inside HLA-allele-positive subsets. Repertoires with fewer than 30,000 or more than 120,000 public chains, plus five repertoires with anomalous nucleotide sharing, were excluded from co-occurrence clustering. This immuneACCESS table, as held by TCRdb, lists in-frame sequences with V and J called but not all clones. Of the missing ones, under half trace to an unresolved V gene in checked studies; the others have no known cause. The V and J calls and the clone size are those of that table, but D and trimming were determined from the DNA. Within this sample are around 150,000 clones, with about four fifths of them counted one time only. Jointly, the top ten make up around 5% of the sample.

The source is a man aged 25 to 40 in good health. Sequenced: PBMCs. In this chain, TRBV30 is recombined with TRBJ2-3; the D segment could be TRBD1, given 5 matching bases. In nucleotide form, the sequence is TGTGCCTGGAGTGTATCCAGGGTAGGGAGCACAGATACGCAGTATTTT. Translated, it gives CAWSVSRVGSTDTQYF.